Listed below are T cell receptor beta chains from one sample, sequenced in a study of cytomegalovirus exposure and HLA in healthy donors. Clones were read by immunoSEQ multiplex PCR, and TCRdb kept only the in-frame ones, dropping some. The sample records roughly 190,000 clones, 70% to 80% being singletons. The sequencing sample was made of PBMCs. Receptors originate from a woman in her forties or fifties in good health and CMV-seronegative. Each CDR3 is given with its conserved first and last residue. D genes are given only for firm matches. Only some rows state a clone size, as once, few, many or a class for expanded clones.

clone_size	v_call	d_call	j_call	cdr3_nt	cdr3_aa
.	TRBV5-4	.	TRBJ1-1	TGTGCCAGCAGCTTGTTCAGGGCTGCCACTGAAGCTTTCTTT	CASSLFRAATEAFF
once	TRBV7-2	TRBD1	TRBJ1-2	TGTGCCAGCAGCTCCACGGGACAGATCAACTATGGCTACACCTTC	CASSSTGQINYGYTF
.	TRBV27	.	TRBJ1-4	TGTGCCAGCAGGCTTAGCGGCGGACCTAATGAAAAACTGTTTTTT	CASRLSGGPNEKLFF
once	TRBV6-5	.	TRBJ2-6	TGTGCCAGCAGGCCGGGGATTTCTGGGGCCAACGTCCTGACTTTC	CASRPGISGANVLTF
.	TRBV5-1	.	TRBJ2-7	TGCGCCAGCAGCTTGGCCGCCGGTCACTACGAGCAGTACTTC	CASSLAAGHYEQYF
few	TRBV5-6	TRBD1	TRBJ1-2	TGTGCCAGCTCCCGTCGGGGACAGTGGCGTGGCTACACCTTC	CASSRRGQWRGYTF
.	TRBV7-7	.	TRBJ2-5	TGTGCTAGCAGCTTAGTTGGGACTGCCACCCAAGAGACCCAGTACTTC	CASSLVGTATQETQYF
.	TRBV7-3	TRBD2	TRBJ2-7	TGTGCCAGCAGGCGGGGCGGGAGCTACGAGCAGTACTTC	CASRRGGSYEQYF
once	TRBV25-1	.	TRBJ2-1	TGTGCCAGCAGTGGGTTACCGGGACTGCCCAATGAGCAGTTCTTC	CASSGLPGLPNEQFF
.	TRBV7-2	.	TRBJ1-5	TGTGCCAGCAGCTCCCAGGGGCAGGGTAATCAGCCCCAGCATTTT	CASSSQGQGNQPQHF
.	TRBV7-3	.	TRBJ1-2	TGTGCCAGCAGCCCTCGGGCGGGCCGGGGCTACACCTTC	CASSPRAGRGYTF
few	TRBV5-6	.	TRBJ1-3	TGTGCCAGCAGGGGAGTCTCTGGAAACACCATATATTTT	CASRGVSGNTIYF
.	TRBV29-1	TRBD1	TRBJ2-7	TGCAGCGTTCATACAGGGGGCCCCGTAGACGAGCAGTACTTC	CSVHTGGPVDEQYF
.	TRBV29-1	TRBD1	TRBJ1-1	TGCAGCGGGGCCGGGACAGGGAACACTGAAGCTTTCTTT	CSGAGTGNTEAFF
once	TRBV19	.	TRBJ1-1	TGTGCCAGTAGTCTACGGCCAAGGGAGAAAGCTTTCTTT	CASSLRPREKAFF
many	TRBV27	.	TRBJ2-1	TGTGCCAGCAGTTTACGACAGGTCCTAGTTAATGAGCAGTTCTTC	CASSLRQVLVNEQFF
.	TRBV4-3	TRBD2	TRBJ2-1	TGCGCCAGCAGTAGCGGGAGAGGGGCTGGTGAGCAGTTCTTC	CASSSGRGAGEQFF
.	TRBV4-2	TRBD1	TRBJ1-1	TGTGCCAGCAGGCAGATACAGGGGACGAACACTGAAGCTTTCTTT	CASRQIQGTNTEAFF
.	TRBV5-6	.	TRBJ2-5	TGTGCCAGCAGCTTGCTGGGGGGAGGTCGGGAGACCCAGTACTTC	CASSLLGGGRETQYF
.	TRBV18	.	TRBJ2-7	TGTGCCAGCTCACCATTAGAGGGGGGGCTCTACGAGCAGTACTTC	CASSPLEGGLYEQYF
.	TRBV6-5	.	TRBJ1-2	TGTGCCAGCAGTTACGTCCAGACTTTGGGTGGCTACACCTTC	CASSYVQTLGGYTF
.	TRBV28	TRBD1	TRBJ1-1	TGTGCCAGCAGTCCTTCCCTTCGCCGGGACAGGGCCACTGAAGCTTTCTTT	CASSPSLRRDRATEAFF
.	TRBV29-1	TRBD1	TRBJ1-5	TGCAGCGTGCGGGACAGGGGGATGGATCAGCCCCAGCATTTT	CSVRDRGMDQPQHF
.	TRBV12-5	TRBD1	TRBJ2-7	TGTGCTAGTAGCCGGGACAGGGCCTACGAGCAGTACTTC	CASSRDRAYEQYF
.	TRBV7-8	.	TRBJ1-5	TGTGCCAGCAGCTTACGGACAACCGGGAGGCAGCCCCAGCATTTT	CASSLRTTGRQPQHF
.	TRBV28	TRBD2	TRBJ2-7	TGTGCCAGCAGTCCCGGGACTAGCGGTCGGGACGAGCAGTACTTC	CASSPGTSGRDEQYF
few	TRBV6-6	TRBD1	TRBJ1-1	TGTGCCAGTGCAGGGGACAGAAGAGCTTTCTTT	CASAGDRRAFF
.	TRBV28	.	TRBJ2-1	TGTGCCAGCATGGGCTTCCTCGCTCGCAATGAGCAGTTCTTC	CASMGFLARNEQFF
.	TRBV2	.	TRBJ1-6	TGTGCCAGCAGCATTAGCTCCTATAATTCACCCCTCCACTTT	CASSISSYNSPLHF
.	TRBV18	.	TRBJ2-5	TGTGCCAGCTCACCAGATCGGGGAATGCAGACCCAGTACTTC	CASSPDRGMQTQYF
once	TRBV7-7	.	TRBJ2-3	TGTGCTAGCAGCTTAGGTACCGGGAGCACAGATACGCAGTATTTT	CASSLGTGSTDTQYF
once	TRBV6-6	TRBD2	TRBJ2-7	TGTGCCAGCCTACCCCGGGATCGGGAGGGCCGGAACGAGCAGTACTTC	CASLPRDREGRNEQYF
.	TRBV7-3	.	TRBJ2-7	TGTGCCAGACTCTCCGCCGCTCCCCACGAGCAGTACTTC	CARLSAAPHEQYF
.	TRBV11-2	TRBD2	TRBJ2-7	TGTGCCAGCAGCTTAGCTCTTAGCGGGAGTGAGCAGTACTTC	CASSLALSGSEQYF
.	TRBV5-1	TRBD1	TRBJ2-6	TGCGCCAGCAGCTTAGACAGGGGGCTTGGGGCCAACGTCCTGACTTTC	CASSLDRGLGANVLTF
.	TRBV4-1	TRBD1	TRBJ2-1	TGCGCCAGCAGGTCCGGGACAGGGAACAATGAGCAGTTCTTC	CASRSGTGNNEQFF
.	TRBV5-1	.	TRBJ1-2	TGCGCCAGCAGCTTGGCCGTAGGTACAGGCTCCGCCGGGGGCTACACCTTC	CASSLAVGTGSAGGYTF
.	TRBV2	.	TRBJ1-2	TGTGCCAGCACCCCCGGACTACTGACCAACTATGGCTACACCTTC	CASTPGLLTNYGYTF
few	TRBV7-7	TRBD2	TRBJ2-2	TGTGCTAGCAGCTTGGGGGGGGCCGGGGAGCTGTTTTTT	CASSLGGAGELFF
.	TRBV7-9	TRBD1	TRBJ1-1	TGTGCCAGCAGCCAACAGGGGTGGGAGAACACTGAAGCTTTCTTT	CASSQQGWENTEAFF
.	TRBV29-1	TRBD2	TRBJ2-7	TGCAGCGTTCAGGAGGGAGGGCCGGGGGAGCAGTACTTC	CSVQEGGPGEQYF
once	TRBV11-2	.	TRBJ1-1	TGTGCCAGCAGCAAGACAGCGAACACTGAAGCTTTCTTT	CASSKTANTEAFF
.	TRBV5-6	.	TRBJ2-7	TGTGCCAGCAGCTTGGGACTAGAGTACCCCAACTACGAGCAGTACTTC	CASSLGLEYPNYEQYF
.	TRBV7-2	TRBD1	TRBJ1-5	TGTGCCAGCAGCTCCGACAGGGGTGGACAGCCCCAGCATTTT	CASSSDRGGQPQHF
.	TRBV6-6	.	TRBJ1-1	TGTGCCAGCAGTTACTCAGTCGGGGTGGGTACTGAAGCTTTCTTT	CASSYSVGVGTEAFF
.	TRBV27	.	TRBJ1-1	TGTGCCAGCAGTCCCTGGGGCGACACTGAAGCTTTCTTT	CASSPWGDTEAFF
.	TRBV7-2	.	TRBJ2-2	TGTGCCAGCAGCTTAGCGAGCAGGGGAGACACCGGGGAGCTGTTTTTT	CASSLASRGDTGELFF
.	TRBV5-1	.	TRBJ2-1	TGCGCCAGCAGGTCCGGAGGCTACAATGAGCAGTTCTTC	CASRSGGYNEQFF
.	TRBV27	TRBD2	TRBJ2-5	TGTGCCAGCTCGGTAGGTTCAAGCGGGGGACAAGAGACCCAGTACTTC	CASSVGSSGGQETQYF
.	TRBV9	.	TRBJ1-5	TGTGCCAGCAGCGTAGATGGGGGAGGCCAGCCCCAGCATTTT	CASSVDGGGQPQHF
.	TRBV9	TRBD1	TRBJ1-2	TGTGCCAGCAGCCGAGGGTTGCAACAGGGGGCGGAGGGCTACACCTTC	CASSRGLQQGAEGYTF